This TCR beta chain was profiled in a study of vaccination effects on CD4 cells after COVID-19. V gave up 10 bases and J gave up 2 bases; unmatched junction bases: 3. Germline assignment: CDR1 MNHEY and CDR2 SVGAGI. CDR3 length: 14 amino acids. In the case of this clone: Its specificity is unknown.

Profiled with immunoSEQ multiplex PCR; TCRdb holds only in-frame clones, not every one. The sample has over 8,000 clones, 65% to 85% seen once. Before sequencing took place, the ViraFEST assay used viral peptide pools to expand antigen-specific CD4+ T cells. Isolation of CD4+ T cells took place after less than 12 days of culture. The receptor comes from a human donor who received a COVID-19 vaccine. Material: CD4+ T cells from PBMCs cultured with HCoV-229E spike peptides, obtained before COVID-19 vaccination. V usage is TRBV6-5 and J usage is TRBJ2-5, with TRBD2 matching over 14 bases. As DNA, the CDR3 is TGTGCCACCCGACTAGCGGGGGGGCAAGAGACCCAGTACTTC. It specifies CATRLAGGQETQYF.